This T cell receptor (beta chain) was obtained from a study of blood T cells in healthy people across ages. This clonotype was recorded many times. The CDR3 has 15 amino acids. Deletions cut 4 bases from V and 2 bases from J, with 14 bases between. Together with a sample-barcoded 5' primer, a J-beta primer mix was included in a second PCR lasting roughly 6 to 12 cycles. From the 5' RACE reads, TCRdb called clonotypes with MiXCR, one entry per CDR3 protein. The profile covers 450,000 to 600,000 distinct CDR3 sequences, with about a quarter appearing a single time and about 3.9% taken by the ten largest. This same sample was also part of a study on T cells of mothers and their children.

Sequences were obtained from blood. This receptor was obtained from a boy between 2 and 15 years old in good health. J is TRBJ2-5 and V is TRBV12-3 or TRBV12-4, with D perhaps TRBD1 (6 bases). The CDR3 loop reads CASSWWGPNQETQYF. CDR3 nucleotides: TGTGCCAGCAGTTGGTGGGGGCCCAATCAAGAGACCCAGTACTTC.